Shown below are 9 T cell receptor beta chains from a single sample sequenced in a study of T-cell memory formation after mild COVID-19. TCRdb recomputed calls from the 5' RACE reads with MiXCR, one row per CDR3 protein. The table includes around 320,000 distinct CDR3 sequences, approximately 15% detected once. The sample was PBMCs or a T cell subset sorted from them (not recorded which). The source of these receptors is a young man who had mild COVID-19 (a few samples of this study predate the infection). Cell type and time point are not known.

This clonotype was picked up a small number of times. CDR3 sequence reads: CSAGPGQGNEKLFF. The CDR3 DNA sequence: TGCAGTGCAGGACCCGGACAGGGAAATGAAAAACTGTTTTTT. J is TRBJ1-4 and V is TRBV20-1; 8 nucleotides agree with TRBD1. V lost 6 bases to trimming and J lost 5 bases; unmatched junction nucleotides: 8. This CDR3 is built from 14 residues. Germline V gives CDR1 DFQATT, CDR2 SNEGSKA (reference sequence).

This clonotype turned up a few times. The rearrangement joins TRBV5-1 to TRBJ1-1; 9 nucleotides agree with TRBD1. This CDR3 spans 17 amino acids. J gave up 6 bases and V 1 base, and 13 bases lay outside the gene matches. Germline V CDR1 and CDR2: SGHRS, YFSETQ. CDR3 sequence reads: CASSLSVLGDREAEAFF. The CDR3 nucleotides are TGCGCCAGCAGCTTGTCGGTGTTGGGGGACAGGGAGGCTGAAGCTTTCTTT.

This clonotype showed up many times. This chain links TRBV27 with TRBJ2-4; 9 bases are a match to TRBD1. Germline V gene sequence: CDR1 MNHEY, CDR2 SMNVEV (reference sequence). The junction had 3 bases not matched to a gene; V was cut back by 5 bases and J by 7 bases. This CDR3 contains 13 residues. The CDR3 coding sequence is TGTGCCAGCAGTCGACAGGGGGAGAACATTCAGTACTTC. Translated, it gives CASSRQGENIQYF.

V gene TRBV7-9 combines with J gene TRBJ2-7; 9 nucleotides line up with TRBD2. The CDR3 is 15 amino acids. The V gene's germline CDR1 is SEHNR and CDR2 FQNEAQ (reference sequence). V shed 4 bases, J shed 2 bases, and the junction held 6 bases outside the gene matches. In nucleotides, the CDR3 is TGTGCCAGCAGCTCCAGGAGGACTAGCGCCTACGAGCAGTACTTC. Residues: CASSSRRTSAYEQYF.

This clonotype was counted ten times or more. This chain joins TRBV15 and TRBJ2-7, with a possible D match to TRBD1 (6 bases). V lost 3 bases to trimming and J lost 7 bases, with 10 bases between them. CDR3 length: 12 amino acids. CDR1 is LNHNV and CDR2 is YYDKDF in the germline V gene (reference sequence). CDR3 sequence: CATSRAGEEQYV. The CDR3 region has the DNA TGTGCCACCAGCAGGGCAGGGGAGGAGCAGTACGTC.

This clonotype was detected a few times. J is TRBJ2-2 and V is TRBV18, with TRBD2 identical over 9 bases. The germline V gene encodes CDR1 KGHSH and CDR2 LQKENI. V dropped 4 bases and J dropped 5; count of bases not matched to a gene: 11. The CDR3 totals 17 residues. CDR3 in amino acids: CASSRGLATEWTGELFF. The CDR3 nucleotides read TGTGCCAGCTCACGGGGACTAGCTACCGAATGGACCGGGGAGCTGTTTTTT.

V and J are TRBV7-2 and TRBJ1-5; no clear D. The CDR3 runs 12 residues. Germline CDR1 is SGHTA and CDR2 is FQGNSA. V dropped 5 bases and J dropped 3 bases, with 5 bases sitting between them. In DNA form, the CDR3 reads TGTGCCAGCAGCGTGGACAATCAGCCCCAGCATTTT. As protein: CASSVDNQPQHF.

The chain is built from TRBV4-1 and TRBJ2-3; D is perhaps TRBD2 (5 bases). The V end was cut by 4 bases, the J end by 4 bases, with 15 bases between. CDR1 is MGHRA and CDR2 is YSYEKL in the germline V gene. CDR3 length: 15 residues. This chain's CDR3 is CASSPNPVEADTQYF. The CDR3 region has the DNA TGCGCCAGCAGCCCGAACCCCGTGGAGGCAGATACGCAGTATTTT.

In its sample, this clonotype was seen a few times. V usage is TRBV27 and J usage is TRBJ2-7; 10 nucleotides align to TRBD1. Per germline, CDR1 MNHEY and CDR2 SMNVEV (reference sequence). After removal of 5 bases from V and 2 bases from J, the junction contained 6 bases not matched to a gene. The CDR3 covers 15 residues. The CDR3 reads CASSPGQGLTYEQYF. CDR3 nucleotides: TGTGCCAGCAGTCCGGGACAGGGGCTAACCTACGAGCAGTACTTC.